The 11 T cell receptor beta chains reported below all come from one sample, sequenced in a study of identical twins. One entry per CDR3 protein results from TCRdb running MiXCR on the 5' RACE reads. The table lists hundreds of thousands of distinct CDR3 sequences, around 6.9% of them singletons, with 1.9% in the top ten. In addition, the sample was reused for a study of yellow fever vaccine responses in identical twins.

What was sequenced was memory (CD45RO+) T cells sorted from blood. The receptors stem from a woman between 18 and 29 years old in good health.

This clonotype was counted between two and nine times. The chain carries TRBV20-1 and TRBJ2-5, with D maybe TRBD1 (5 bases). Trimming removed 4 bases at V and 1 base at J, with 13 bases between. CDR3 length: 14 amino acids. The V gene's germline CDR1 is DFQATT and CDR2 SNEGSKA (reference sequence). CDR3: CSATTLTAQETQYF. CDR3 sequence (DNA): TGCAGTGCTACCACCCTGACAGCCCAAGAGACCCAGTACTTC.

This chain uses TRBV7-2 with TRBJ2-5; weak D call: TRBD1 (5 bases). Between the trimmed V and J ends, which lost 5 bases and 6 bases, there was a span of 19 bases. The CDR3 runs to 15 residues. Per germline, CDR1 SGHTA and CDR2 FQGNSA. In DNA, the CDR3 is TGTGCCAGCAGCCCGAGCAACGGCAGGGCGAAGACCCAGTACTTC. Amino acids: CASSPSNGRAKTQYF.

This clonotype was observed many times. The CDR3 spells CASSPTGRIRDTQYF. For the CDR3, the DNA is TGTGCCAGCTCACCGACTGGACGCATTCGGGATACGCAGTATTTT. This chain uses TRBV18 with TRBJ2-3; D is unclear. CDR3 size: 15 residues. The V and J ends lost 3 bases and 6 bases respectively, with 16 bases between them. Germline V lookup: CDR1 KGHSH, CDR2 LQKENI.

This chain connects TRBV7-9 to TRBJ2-5, with D tentatively TRBD1 (5 bases). V lost 6 bases, J lost 0 bases, and 14 bases lay in between. The length of the CDR3 is 15 residues. The germline V gene has CDR1 SEHNR and CDR2 FQNEAQ (reference sequence). The CDR3 DNA follows: TGTGCCAGCAGTTCTTCCCAGGGTCACCAAGAGACCCAGTACTTC. Amino acids: CASSSSQGHQETQYF.

This clonotype was seen at least ten times. CDR3: CASGTSGAYEQYF. The CDR3 region has the DNA TGTGCCAGCGGGACTAGCGGCGCCTACGAGCAGTACTTC. The V and J genes are TRBV28 and TRBJ2-7; TRBD2 matches 11 bases. Losses at the gene ends were 8 bases for V and 2 bases for J; bases not matched to a gene: 2. The germline V gene has CDR1 MDHEN and CDR2 SYDVKM. The CDR3 contains 13 residues.

This clonotype was seen more than once but under ten times. The genes are TRBV2 and TRBJ2-1; 12 bases are a match to TRBD2. Germline CDR1 is SNHLY and CDR2 is FYNNEI. Germline trimming cut 5 bases from V and 8 bases from J; bases unmatched to any gene: 4. The CDR3 is 14 residues long. Written as DNA, the CDR3 is TGTGCCAGCAGTCGGACTAGCGGGGAGGATGAGCAGTTCTTC. Protein sequence: CASSRTSGEDEQFF. Full variable domain (rest looked up from reference TRBV2 and TRBJ2-1): EPEVTQTPSHQVTQMGQEVILRCVPISNHLYFYWYRQILGQKVEFLVSFYNNEISEKSEIFDDQFSVERPDGSNFTLKIRSTKLEDSAMYFCASSRTSGEDEQFFGPGTRLTVL.

The chain couples TRBV20-1 to TRBJ2-1; unclear D gene. The CDR3 length is 13 residues. The ends were cut back, 7 bases at V and 0 bases at J, with 10 bases in the middle. Germline V gene sequence: CDR1 DFQATT, CDR2 SNEGSKA (reference sequence). The CDR3 DNA is TGCAGTGTATATTTAAGCTCCTACAATGAGCAGTTCTTC. Its translation: CSVYLSSYNEQFF.

This clonotype was seen a handful of times. The gene calls are TRBV6-4 and TRBJ2-2; 7 bases are shared with TRBD1. The CDR3 is made up of 15 amino acids. V was pared by 6 bases and J by 2 bases, with 6 bases of the junction left unmatched. In germline, CDR1 is MRHNA, CDR2 SNTAGT. The chain's CDR3 is CASSAGTDNTGELFF. Written as DNA, the CDR3 is TGTGCCAGCAGCGCCGGGACAGACAACACCGGGGAGCTGTTTTTT.

The sample holds a few counts of this clonotype. This chain links TRBV7-2 with TRBJ2-1; the D gene is possibly TRBD1 (6 bases). Germline CDR1 is SGHTA and CDR2 is FQGNSA. V was trimmed by 0 bases and J by 2 bases, leaving 8 bases between them. The CDR3 has 15 amino acids. The CDR3 reads CASSLAGAAYNEQFF. In DNA form, the CDR3 reads TGTGCCAGCAGCTTAGCGGGGGCGGCCTACAATGAGCAGTTCTTC.

This clonotype was counted at least ten times. The rearrangement uses TRBV15 and TRBJ2-1; D uncertain. The CDR3 length is 12 residues. Germline V gives CDR1 LNHNV, CDR2 YYDKDF (reference sequence). Trimming stripped 1 base from V and 7 bases from J, with 5 bases between. CDR3 coding DNA: TGTGCCACCAGCAGAGTGAGGAATGAGCAGTTCTTC. It translates to CATSRVRNEQFF.

This clonotype appeared many times. V is TRBV2 and J is TRBJ2-3; the match to TRBD2 covers 7 bases. In germline, CDR1 is SNHLY, CDR2 FYNNEI. After removal of 4 bases from V and 1 base from J, the junction contained 11 bases not matched to a gene. CDR3 length equals 17 residues. The CDR3 bases are TGTGCCAGCAGTGGGCCCTTTAGCGGGCCCGGCACAGATACGCAGTATTTT. Protein sequence: CASSGPFSGPGTDTQYF.